This T cell receptor (beta chain) came from a study of shared T cell receptors in the human thymus. This clone was recorded only once. TCRdb keeps only in-frame clones here, not all; method: immunoSEQ multiplex PCR. Of approximately 490,000 clones in the sample, around 78% are singletons; the top ten hold approximately 0.013%. Between the trimmed V and J ends, which lost 3 bases and 5 bases, there was a span of 12 bases. CDR3 length: 14 amino acids. Germline assignment: CDR1 KGHSH and CDR2 LQKENI. Separately, the same data were catalogued under a study of human thymus T cells. As that report states: The thymus tissue came from resections taken during corrective heart surgery.

Sample: thymocytes. This TCR derives from a boy under two years old with a congenital heart defect. The chain couples TRBV18 to TRBJ2-3; weak D call: TRBD2 (6 bases). CDR3 in amino acids: CASSPSGLRDTQYF. DNA of the CDR3: TGTGCCAGCTCACCTAGCGGACTTAGAGATACGCAGTATTTT. Complete variable domain (other parts from reference TRBV18 and TRBJ2-3): NAGVMQNPRHLVRRRGQEARLRCSPMKGHSHVYWYRQLPEEGLKFMVYLQKENIIDESGMPKERFSAEFPKEGPSILRIQQVVRGDSAAYFCASSPSGLRDTQYFGPGTRLTVL.